This passage covers 9 T cell receptor beta chains from one sample sequenced in a study of blood T cell repertoires in COVID-19. Generated by immunoSEQ multiplex PCR, the TCRdb table keeps only in-frame clones and is missing some. This table has about 210,000 clones, around 90% appearing once. Sequences were obtained from PBMCs or T cells enriched from blood (not recorded which). These receptors were obtained from a man aged 30 to 45 in a cohort exposed to, infected with or recovered from COVID-19 (not recorded which).

This rearrangement joins TRBV27 to TRBJ2-1; no firm D call. The CDR3 contains 13 residues. V lost 0 bases, J lost 7 bases, and 7 bases lay in between. The germline CDR1 and CDR2 sequences are MNHEY and SMNVEV (reference sequence). CDR3 in amino acids: CASSLSRRNEQFF. The CDR3 nucleotides read TGTGCCAGCAGTTTATCTCGTAGAAATGAGCAGTTCTTC.

This clone has just a few counts. As DNA, the CDR3 is TGTGCCAGCAGCCCCCGCGGGGGTATCATGAACACTGAAGCTTTCTTT. Its protein is CASSPRGGIMNTEAFF. This chain uses TRBV7-9 with TRBJ1-1; D might be TRBD1 (5 bases). The V end lost 5 bases, the J end lost 0 bases, and 16 bases lay between the germline ends. Germline V gives CDR1 SEHNR, CDR2 FQNEAQ (reference sequence). The CDR3 is 16 amino acids.

This clone was observed a single time. This chain connects TRBV27 to TRBJ1-4; 8 nucleotides match TRBD1. J gave up 7 bases and V 8 bases, and 15 bases lay outside the gene matches. The CDR3 extends over 16 amino acids. The germline gives CDR1 MNHEY, CDR2 SMNVEV (reference sequence). CDR3 coding DNA: TGTGCCAGCTCGACGTACAAGACAGGGGAAATTGAAAAACTGTTTTTT. Protein: CASSTYKTGEIEKLFF.

This chain joins TRBV10-3 and TRBJ2-2, with 8 positions matching TRBD2. Germline V gives CDR1 ENHRY, CDR2 SYGVKD. The CDR3 covers 12 residues. V shed 10 bases and J 7 bases; nucleotides not matched to a gene: 5. The CDR3, as DNA: TGTGCCACAGGGAGCGGGGGCGGGGAGCTGTTTTTT. Its translation: CATGSGGGELFF.

The rearrangement joins TRBV24-1 to TRBJ2-2; TRBD1 might be the D (7 bases). Trimming left V 1 base short and J 6 bases short, with 11 bases between. Germline CDR1 reads KGHDR; CDR2 reads SFDVKD. The CDR3 has 15 residues. The CDR3 loop reads CATSDFSRGAGELFF. DNA for the CDR3: TGTGCCACCAGTGATTTTTCCAGGGGGGCCGGGGAGCTGTTTTTT.

This clone was detected a few times. The chain carries TRBV6-4 and TRBJ2-2; TRBD1 matches 9 bases. Per germline, CDR1 MRHNA and CDR2 SNTAGT. This CDR3 comprises 16 residues. J lost 1 base, V lost 0 bases, and 0 bases had no gene match. Here the CDR3 reads CASSDSGQGNTGELFF. The CDR3 bases are TGTGCCAGCAGTGACTCGGGACAGGGGAACACCGGGGAGCTGTTTTTT.

This rearrangement joins TRBV11-2 to TRBJ2-5; 14 bases are shared with TRBD2. The trim removed 8 bases at V and 4 bases at J, leaving 18 bases unmatched. The CDR3 has 19 amino acids. Germline loops: CDR1 SGHAT, CDR2 FQNNGV. The CDR3 loop is CASSFSAGTSGSLGETQYF. The DNA for the CDR3 is TGTGCCAGCTCTTTTAGCGCGGGGACTAGCGGGAGTCTCGGAGAGACCCAGTACTTC.

The table lists this clone with a few counts. The V and J genes are TRBV19 and TRBJ1-1, with a tentative D call TRBD1 (5 bases). Germline V gene data show CDR1 as LNHDA and CDR2 as SQIVND (reference sequence). The germline V and J ends were trimmed by 5 bases and 3 bases, with 13 bases remaining between them. The CDR3 totals 14 residues. DNA for the CDR3: TGTGCCAGTAGTGGCGGGGGATGGGACACTGAAGCTTTCTTT. Its protein product is CASSGGGWDTEAFF.

The chain links TRBV19 to TRBJ2-1; 8 nucleotides match TRBD1. This CDR3 is 14 amino acids long. Germline V gene data show CDR1 as LNHDA and CDR2 as SQIVND (reference sequence). Germline trimming cut 7 bases from V and 3 bases from J; bases unmatched to any gene: 5. The CDR3 here is CASIGTGLYNEQFF. The DNA of the CDR3 is TGTGCCAGTATAGGGACAGGACTCTACAATGAGCAGTTCTTC.